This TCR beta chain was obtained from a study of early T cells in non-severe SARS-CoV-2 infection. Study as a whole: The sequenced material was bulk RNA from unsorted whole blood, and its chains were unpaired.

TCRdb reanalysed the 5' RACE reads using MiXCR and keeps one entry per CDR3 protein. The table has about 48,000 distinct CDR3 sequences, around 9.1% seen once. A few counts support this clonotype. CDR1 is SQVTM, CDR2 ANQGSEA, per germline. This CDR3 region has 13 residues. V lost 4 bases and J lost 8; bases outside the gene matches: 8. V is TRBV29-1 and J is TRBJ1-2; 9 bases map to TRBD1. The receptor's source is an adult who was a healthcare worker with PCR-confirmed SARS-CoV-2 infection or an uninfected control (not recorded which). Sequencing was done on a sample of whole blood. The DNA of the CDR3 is TGCAGCGTTGCCCGAGGACAGGGGCGCGGCTACACCTTC. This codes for CSVARGQGRGYTF.